These 30 T cell receptor beta chains were all obtained from the same sample, sequenced in a study of long-term antiretroviral therapy in people with HIV. They ran version v3.0 of the immunoSEQ assay at survey level. Sequenced by immunoSEQ multiplex PCR; TCRdb stores in-frame clones only, minus some. The data show nearly 25,000 clones, around 83% seen once. The material sequenced was unsorted PBMCs, taken 3 years after starting antiretroviral therapy. The receptors stem from a man in his forties or fifties with HIV.

The chain recombines TRBV11-3 with TRBJ2-7; D gene uncertain. Germline CDR1 is SGHNT and CDR2 is YENEEA. The CDR3 sequence is 13 residues long. V lost 6 bases to trimming and J lost 3 bases, with 12 bases between them. This CDR3 reads CASSMGPLYEQYF. The CDR3 DNA reads TGTGCCAGCAGTATGGGCCCCCTCTACGAGCAGTACTTC.

The chain links TRBV7-2 to TRBJ2-1, with TRBD2 matching over 11 bases. Germline assignment: CDR1 SGHTA and CDR2 FQGNSA. The V and J ends lost 5 bases and 12 bases, in that order; junction bases with no gene match: 9. This CDR3 spans 14 amino acids. In DNA, the CDR3 is TGTGCCAGCAGCACCGGGACTAGCGGAGGAGTGCAGTTCTTC. Its protein is CASSTGTSGGVQFF.

This clone appeared a few times. V is TRBV6-1 and J is TRBJ1-2; 7 positions agree with TRBD1. V trimming: 7 bases; J trimming: 1 base; junction bases outside the gene matches: 9. Looked up from germline, CDR1 is MNHNS and CDR2 is SASEGT. The CDR3 has 15 residues. In nucleotides, the CDR3 is TGTGCCAGCACCAAAGACAGGGCGAATAACTATGGCTACACCTTC. This sequence encodes CASTKDRANNYGYTF.

The chain has TRBV11-2 and TRBJ2-7; weak D call: TRBD1 (5 bases). CDR1 and CDR2 (germline): SGHAT, FQNNGV. With 3 bases removed from V and 2 bases from J, the gap between germline ends came to 14 bases. The CDR3 extends over 15 amino acids. The CDR3 coding sequence is TGTGCCAGCAGCTTTACCAGGGTCTCTACCTACGAGCAGTACTTC. Translation gives CASSFTRVSTYEQYF.

The chain links TRBV4-1 to TRBJ2-3; D may be TRBD1 (7 bases). Per germline, CDR1 MGHRA and CDR2 YSYEKL. The CDR3 covers 16 residues. The germline V and J ends were trimmed by 0 bases and 11 bases, with 21 bases remaining between them. The CDR3 DNA reads TGCGCCAGCAGCCAAGAATCGGGCCGAGGGGGGACAGTGCAGTATTTT. This codes for CASSQESGRGGTVQYF.

The rearrangement joins TRBV5-4 to TRBJ2-2; a possible D gene is TRBD2 (7 bases). Looked up from germline, CDR1 is SGHNT and CDR2 is YYREEE (reference sequence). This CDR3 is built from 16 residues. V gave up 6 bases and J gave up 1 base, with 16 bases separating them. The CDR3 sequence: CASTKGGGMNTGELFF. The DNA of the CDR3 is TGTGCCAGCACCAAGGGGGGGGGAATGAACACCGGGGAGCTGTTTTTT.

The CDR3 loop is CASSSQPGQETQYF. CDR3 DNA sequence: TGTGCCAGCAGCTCCCAACCGGGCCAAGAGACCCAGTACTTC. The gene calls are TRBV7-2 and TRBJ2-5; unclear D gene. The CDR3 spans 14 residues. Trimming shortened V by 4 bases and J by 1 base, and 10 bases separated the two germline ends. CDR1 and CDR2 from the germline V gene are SGHTA and FQGNSA.

V usage is TRBV10-2 and J usage is TRBJ2-1, with TRBD1 as a possible D gene (6 bases). This CDR3 contains 14 residues. CDR1 WSHSY and CDR2 SAAADI come from the germline V gene. Deletions cut 0 bases from V and 4 bases from J, with 7 bases between. The CDR3 DNA reads as TGCGCCAGCAGTGAGTCCGGACAGTACAATGAGCAGTTCTTC. Translation: CASSESGQYNEQFF.

The chain uses TRBV5-4 and TRBJ2-2, with TRBD1 as a possible D gene (6 bases). The CDR3 runs 16 residues. Germline assignment: CDR1 SGHNT and CDR2 YYREEE (reference sequence). The ends were cut back, 4 bases at V and 2 bases at J, with 15 bases in the middle. The CDR3 DNA reads as TGTGCCAGCAGCCGGCCCGACAGGAAAAACACCGGGGAGCTGTTTTTT. Its translation is CASSRPDRKNTGELFF.

The genes are TRBV18 and TRBJ2-7; TRBD2 matches 7 bases. The CDR3 is 12 residues long. The V segment lost 6 bases and the J segment 7 bases; nucleotides outside the gene matches: 6. Per the germline V gene, CDR1 is KGHSH and CDR2 is LQKENI. CDR3 region: CASSGGKVEQYF. CDR3 nucleotide sequence: TGTGCCAGCTCGGGGGGGAAGGTGGAGCAGTACTTC.

The rearrangement uses TRBV7-9 and TRBJ1-3; D gene uncertain. CDR1 is SEHNR and CDR2 is FQNEAQ in the germline V gene (reference sequence). The CDR3 sequence is 18 residues long. The V end was cut by 1 base, the J end by 0 bases, with 16 bases between. As DNA, the CDR3 is TGTGCCAGCAGCTTAGGAGGTAGTGTTGATTCCTCTGGAAACACCATATATTTT. As protein: CASSLGGSVDSSGNTIYF.

The genes are TRBV28 and TRBJ2-1, with D perhaps TRBD2 (6 bases). V shed 2 bases and J shed 0 bases, with 14 bases lying between them. The CDR3 totals 17 residues. Per germline, CDR1 MDHEN and CDR2 SYDVKM. In DNA, the CDR3 is TGTGCCAGCAGTTTACTACAGATGGGGGGCTCCTACAATGAGCAGTTCTTC. It codes for CASSLLQMGGSYNEQFF.

The chain combines TRBV29-1 with TRBJ1-2, with a tentative D call TRBD1 (5 bases). Between the trimmed V and J ends, which lost 8 bases and 3 bases, there was a span of 16 bases. The CDR3 has 13 amino acids. The germline V gene has CDR1 SQVTM and CDR2 ANQGSEA. The CDR3 loop reads CSTIFGGYYGYTF. The CDR3 coding sequence is TGCAGCACAATATTCGGGGGTTACTATGGCTACACCTTC.

This clone came up once. Other DNA sequences within the sample encode an identical CDR3. The CDR3 DNA sequence: TGTGCCAGCTCTCTTGACAGGGGCTACGAGCAGTACTTC. Translating it yields CASSLDRGYEQYF. The chain couples TRBV7-9 to TRBJ2-7, with 8 bases aligning to TRBD1. Unmatched junction bases numbered 6, after V lost 8 bases and J lost 3 bases. The V gene's germline CDR1 is SEHNR and CDR2 FQNEAQ (reference sequence). The CDR3 is 13 amino acids. Drawing the rest from reference TRBV7-9 and TRBJ2-7, the complete variable domain is DTGVSQNPRHKITKRGQNVTFRCDPISEHNRLYWYRQTLGQGPEFLTYFQNEAQLEKSRLLSDRFSAERPKGSFSTLEIQRTEQGDSAMYLCASSLDRGYEQYFGPGTRLTVT.

The chain combines TRBV28 with TRBJ2-7; the D call may be TRBD1 or TRBD2 (5 bases each). The germline gives CDR1 MDHEN, CDR2 SYDVKM. The CDR3 extends over 12 amino acids. The ends were cut back, 6 bases at V and 2 bases at J, with 8 bases in the middle. The DNA for the CDR3 is TGTGCCAGCAGGCAGGGACCCTACGAGCAGTACTTC. Its translation: CASRQGPYEQYF.

V usage is TRBV4-3 and J usage is TRBJ2-7, with 7 bases identical to TRBD2. The J segment lost 0 bases and the V segment lost 4 bases, leaving 9 bases of the junction unmatched. CDR1 LGHNA and CDR2 YSLEER come from the germline V gene. CDR3 length equals 16 residues. The CDR3 sequence is CASSPSRGVRSYEQYF. In nucleotides, the CDR3 is TGCGCCAGCAGCCCCAGTCGGGGGGTCCGCTCCTACGAGCAGTACTTC.

The gene calls are TRBV5-1 and TRBJ2-7, with TRBD2 as a possible D gene (5 bases). Looked up from germline, CDR1 is SGHRS and CDR2 is YFSETQ. CDR3 length equals 13 residues. V lost 4 bases and J lost 4, with 12 bases in between. CDR3 coding DNA: TGCGCCAGCAGCACCGCACGGGATTACGAGCAGTACTTC. Encoded protein: CASSTARDYEQYF.

The chain combines TRBV4-1 with TRBJ1-1; D call uncertain. The germline gives CDR1 MGHRA, CDR2 YSYEKL. Trimming took 6 bases from V and 0 from J, leaving 11 bases between them. CDR3 length: 14 amino acids. The chain's CDR3 is CASRRGNMNTEAFF. The CDR3 nucleotides are TGCGCCAGCAGACGAGGAAACATGAACACTGAAGCTTTCTTT.

The chain has TRBV2 and TRBJ2-6; no clear D. Per the germline V gene, CDR1 is SNHLY and CDR2 is FYNNEI. This CDR3 is 13 amino acids long. Trimming left V 7 bases short and J 1 base short, with 5 bases between. The CDR3: CASKRSGANVLTF. Here the CDR3 DNA reads TGTGCCAGCAAGCGATCTGGGGCCAACGTCCTGACTTTC.

This rearrangement joins TRBV4-1 to TRBJ2-1, with D uncertain. The CDR3 covers 12 residues. Trimming shortened V by 0 bases and J by 9 bases, and 6 bases separated the two germline ends. The V gene's germline CDR1 is MGHRA and CDR2 YSYEKL. The CDR3 reads CASSQDRVEQFF. Here the CDR3 DNA reads TGCGCCAGCAGCCAAGATCGCGTTGAGCAGTTCTTC.

This clone was recorded a few times. V gene TRBV7-5 combines with J gene TRBJ1-2; TRBD1 is the table's D call, not checked against the DNA. TRBV7-5 is designated a pseudogene. This CDR3 has 14 residues. The CDR3 loop is CARSLFKGVDGYTF. CDR3 in DNA: TGTGCCAGAAGCTTATTCAAAGGGGTCGATGGCTACACCTTC.

The chain combines TRBV7-2 with TRBJ1-2; 7 nucleotides align to TRBD1. The CDR3 is 15 residues long. Unmatched junction bases numbered 8, after V lost 1 base and J lost 6 bases. Germline assignment: CDR1 SGHTA and CDR2 FQGNSA. CDR3 nucleotides: TGTGCCAGCAGCTTAGTATCAAGACAGGGTAATGGCTACACCTTC. Translated, it gives CASSLVSRQGNGYTF.

J is TRBJ2-1 and V is TRBV2, with 14 bases that match TRBD2. Germline V gene lookup returns CDR1 SNHLY and CDR2 FYNNEI. The CDR3 totals 18 residues. The trim removed 8 bases at V and 1 base at J, leaving 10 bases unmatched. The CDR3 reads CASRPTSGRAGSYNEQFF. The CDR3 coding sequence is TGTGCCAGCCGTCCGACTAGCGGGAGGGCCGGTTCCTACAATGAGCAGTTCTTC.

This sequence joins TRBV18 and TRBJ2-6; D could derive from TRBD1 or TRBD2 (5 bases each). Germline lookup yields CDR1 KGHSH and CDR2 LQKENI. V lost 4 bases, J lost 0 bases, and 16 bases lay in between. The CDR3 consists of 18 residues. DNA for the CDR3: TGTGCCAGCTCACTCGACCGGGACCCGAGCTCTGGGGCCAACGTCCTGACTTTC. Its protein is CASSLDRDPSSGANVLTF.

This clone was counted between two and nine times. This sequence joins TRBV9 and TRBJ1-6; D not resolved. The CDR3 loop spans 14 amino acids. Germline V gene data show CDR1 as SGDLS and CDR2 as YYNGEE. Trimming removed 7 bases from V and 7 bases from J, with 15 bases in between. The CDR3 protein is CASALGGMNSPLHF. The CDR3 nucleotides read TGTGCCAGCGCCCTGGGAGGTATGAATTCACCCCTCCACTTT.

In its sample, this clone was seen once. The chain uses TRBV19 and TRBJ2-6; D is unclear. From germline, CDR1 is LNHDA and CDR2 SQIVND (reference sequence). This CDR3 has 14 amino acids. The V and J ends lost 10 bases and 3 bases respectively, with 13 bases between them. The CDR3, as DNA: TGTGCCACCAAGACTTGGGGTGGGGCCAACGTCCTGACTTTC. It encodes CATKTWGGANVLTF.

This chain links TRBV28 with TRBJ2-6; possibly TRBD1 or TRBD2 for D (6 bases each). CDR1 and CDR2 from the germline V gene are MDHEN and SYDVKM. V lost 4 bases, J lost 3 bases, and 16 bases lay in between. The CDR3 covers 17 residues. CDR3 amino acids: CASSSPPGASGANVLTF. CDR3 nucleotides: TGTGCCAGCAGTTCCCCCCCGGGGGCAAGTGGGGCCAACGTCCTGACTTTC. Full variable domain (missing parts from reference TRBV28 and TRBJ2-6): DVKVTQSSRYLVKRTGEKVFLECVQDMDHENMFWYRQDPGLGLRLIYFSYDVKMKEKGDIPEGYSVSREKKERFSLILESASTNQTSMYLCASSSPPGASGANVLTFGAGSRLTVL.

The V and J genes are TRBV4-3 and TRBJ1-2, with D possibly TRBD1 on 6 matching bases. This CDR3 has 16 residues. Germline V gene data show CDR1 as LGHNA and CDR2 as YSLEER. The V and J ends lost 0 bases and 8 bases respectively, with 19 bases between them. The CDR3: CASSQDPTTRGNGYTF. In DNA form, the CDR3 reads TGCGCCAGCAGCCAAGACCCCACAACGAGGGGGAACGGCTACACCTTC.

The chain has TRBV4-1 and TRBJ1-4, with D possibly TRBD1 on 6 matching bases. Germline V CDR1 and CDR2: MGHRA, YSYEKL. V lost 0 bases, J lost 0 bases, and 17 bases lay in between. CDR3 size: 19 residues. CDR3: CASSQDPTGLGATNEKLFF. The DNA for the CDR3 is TGCGCCAGCAGCCAAGATCCTACAGGGCTCGGGGCAACTAATGAAAAACTGTTTTTT.

The J gene is TRBJ2-1, the V gene TRBV4-3, with D unresolved. Trimming shortened V by 0 bases and J by 0 bases, and 9 bases separated the two germline ends. Germline lookup yields CDR1 LGHNA and CDR2 YSLEER. There are 16 residues in the CDR3. CDR3 region: CASSQDRASSYNEQFF. For the CDR3, the DNA is TGCGCCAGCAGCCAAGATAGGGCCAGCTCCTACAATGAGCAGTTCTTC.